This TCR beta chain was recorded in a study of radiotherapy plus CTLA-4 blockade in lung cancer. Overall study context: An objective response was seen in about 18% of patients, and disease control in over 25%. Study-level results: There was expansion of tumor-derived TCR clones in blood after radiotherapy plus ipilimumab.

Details on this clone: The antigen is unknown.

Germline lookup yields CDR1 MNHNS and CDR2 SASEGT. The CDR3 extends over 15 amino acids. V shed 7 bases and J shed 1 base, with 16 bases lying between them. Data came from immunoSEQ multiplex PCR; TCRdb stores just in-frame clones and leaves some out. The table includes about 93,000 clones, about 90% detected once. The material was peripheral blood, obtained from a patient treated with radiotherapy plus ipilimumab. The sequence was obtained from a human donor with non-small cell lung cancer that progressed on radiotherapy plus ipilimumab. The gene calls are TRBV6-1 and TRBJ1-1, with D possibly TRBD1 on 5 matching bases. The CDR3 here is CASILEGMGNTEAFF. The CDR3 region has the DNA TGTGCCAGCATCTTAGAGGGGATGGGGAACACTGAAGCTTTCTTT.